These T cell receptor beta chains were read from a single sample in a study of tumor and adjacent non-tumor tissue in lung cancer. One entry per CDR3 protein, called by TCRdb with MiXCR from the multiplex PCR reads. Here the sample spans around 57,000 distinct CDR3 sequences, around 61% being singletons. The sequencing sample was made of distant non-tumor lung tissue. Source of these receptors: a man between 65 and 85 years old with non-small cell lung cancer. The CDR3 runs from the conserved cysteine through the conserved F or W. A D gene is named only where the DNA matches it firmly. Clone size, where shown, is once, few, many, or a class for clones that have expanded.

CDR3 DNA,CDR3 protein,J gene,D gene,V gene,clone size
TGTGCCCGGGGCCTGGGACAGAACAATCAGCCCCAGCATTTT,CARGLGQNNQPQHF,TRBJ1-5,TRBD1,TRBV28,few
TGCGGCGACAGGACACAGATGGGGGCCTATGGCTACAGCTTC,CGDRTQMGAYGYSF,TRBJ1-2,NA,TRBV29-1,NA
TGCAGTGCTATTAAACAGGGCAGTCGCTATGAGCATTACTTC,CSAIKQGSRYEHYF,TRBJ2-7,NA,TRBV20-1,NA
TGTGCCAGCAGTGATACGACAGTACTTTATGGTTACACCTTC,CASSDTTVLYGYTF,TRBJ1-2,NA,TRBV25-1,NA
TGTGCAAGCAGCAAATTTTTGCCTTTGGGCAGGGGGGTCTATAATTCATCCCTCCACTTT,CASSKFLPLGRGVYNSSLHF,TRBJ1-6,NA,TRBV21-1,NA
TGTGCCAGCTCTACAAGAGGAACTGAAGCTTTCTTT,CASSTRGTEAFF,TRBJ1-1,NA,TRBV6-6,many
TGCACTGCTAGCACAGGGGGCGATGCTTTCTTT,CTASTGGDAFF,TRBJ1-1,TRBD1,TRBV20-1,NA
TGCGCCAGCACTACTGGACAGGAAGGCGGGGAGCTGTTTTTT,CASTTGQEGGELFF,TRBJ2-2,TRBD1,TRBV5-1,NA
TGCGCCAGCAGCTTGGACCGCAGGGAGAAGATTGAGCAGTTCTTC,CASSLDRREKIEQFF,TRBJ2-1,NA,TRBV5-1,NA
TGTGCCAGCAGTTCAAATCTCTCAAGGGGCAATCAGCCCCAGCATTTT,CASSSNLSRGNQPQHF,TRBJ1-5,NA,TRBV28,NA
TGTGTCAGCAGTGCGGACAGGGCCATGGATACGCAGTATTTT,CVSSADRAMDTQYF,TRBJ2-3,TRBD1,TRBV25-1,NA
TGTGCCAGCAGTGTCGGGCGCGGACAGGGCTTTACCGGGGAGCTGTTTTTT,CASSVGRGQGFTGELFF,TRBJ2-2,TRBD1,TRBV11-2,few
TGTGCCAGTGGGGATAGCAATCAGCCACAGCATTTT,CASGDSNQPQHF,TRBJ1-5,NA,TRBV6-5,NA
TGCAGTGCTAGAGCCAGGGGGGGTACGCAGTATTTT,CSARARGGTQYF,TRBJ2-3,NA,TRBV20-1,NA
TGTGCCAGCACCGGCGACAGGTTCTCCTACGAGCAGTACTTC,CASTGDRFSYEQYF,TRBJ2-7,NA,TRBV5-6,many
TGTGCCAGAAGCAAAACAGGGGCGAGGAACTATCGCTACACCTTC,CARSKTGARNYRYTF,TRBJ1-2,TRBD1,TRBV28,NA
TGCGCCAGCAGATATAGTCAAGGGCCCAACTATGGCTACACCTTC,CASRYSQGPNYGYTF,TRBJ1-2,NA,TRBV5-1,few
TGTGCCAGCAGCGCACTACTAGCGGGGACGTACAATGAGCAGTTCTTC,CASSALLAGTYNEQFF,TRBJ2-1,TRBD2,TRBV28,NA
TGTATCAGCTCGCCCATTGGGCGCGGGACAGGGGAAGATACGCAGTATTTT,CISSPIGRGTGEDTQYF,TRBJ2-3,TRBD1,TRBV2,NA
TGTGCCAGCTCCGAGGAGCTTAAAGAAAAACTGTTTTTT,CASSEELKEKLFF,TRBJ1-4,NA,TRBV28,NA
TGTGCCAGCAGTTTCCCGGGGCCCACTAATGAGCAGTTCTTC,CASSFPGPTNEQFF,TRBJ2-1,NA,TRBV28,NA
TGTGCCTGGGGATCTAGGGACGGTAATCAGCCCCAGCATTTT,CAWGSRDGNQPQHF,TRBJ1-5,NA,TRBV30,NA
TGCGGTGCTAAGTTTTCTTCACCCTTCCACTTT,CGAKFSSPFHF,TRBJ1-6,NA,TRBV20-1,NA
TGTGCCAACAGTTTGCCCGGACAGGGTGTCTTTGGGCTCCACTTC,CANSLPGQGVFGLHF,TRBJ1-6,TRBD1,TRBV28,NA
TGTGCCAGCATCCCCGGGACGGATTATCAACCCCAGCGTTTT,CASIPGTDYQPQRF,TRBJ1-5,NA,TRBV6-1,NA
TGTGTCATCAGCGCACAGGCGTATATGGGACAGCAACAGTTCTTC,CVISAQAYMGQQQFF,TRBJ2-1,TRBD1,TRBV5-4,NA
TGTAGCGTCTCGGGGAGGTACTGCGATGAGCAGTTCTTC,CSVSGRYCDEQFF,TRBJ2-1,NA,TRBV29-1,once
TGTGCCAGCAGTGGGCGGACTAGCGGGCGGCGAATTTCCTACAATGAGCAGTTCTTC,CASSGRTSGRRISYNEQFF,TRBJ2-1,TRBD2,TRBV6-1,many
TGTGCCAGCAGCTTGGGTCGGCCCCTAGATTGGAATCCAGATACGCAGTATTTT,CASSLGRPLDWNPDTQYF,TRBJ2-3,NA,TRBV5-4,many